This T cell receptor (beta chain) stems from a study of cytotoxic CD8 clonotypes in ibrutinib-treated CLL. V shed 10 bases and J shed 3 bases, with 19 bases lying between them. This CDR3 is built from 14 residues. Germline V CDR1 and CDR2: MNHEY, SMNVEV (reference sequence). Sequencing used immunoSEQ multiplex PCR; TCRdb keeps in-frame clones, though not all of them. The table records about 300,000 clones, roughly three quarters of them present only once. The chain carries TRBV27 and TRBJ2-7, with a possible D match to TRBD1 (6 bases). The source is a human donor with chronic lymphocytic leukemia. The sample was PBMCs, taken at disease progression, from a patient treated with ibrutinib. The CDR3 nucleotides read TGTGCCAACCGGGACACCCCAGATAACTACGAGCAGTACTTC. This sequence encodes CANRDTPDNYEQYF.